These 24 T cell receptor beta chains share one sample of origin, sequenced in a study of vaccination effects on CD4 cells after COVID-19 (dated by TCRdb to the early 2020s). After around 10 days of culture, CD4+ T cells were isolated with the EasySep CD4+ T cell isolation kit. The library was generated by the immunoSEQ multiplex PCR assay. TCRdb provides this immuneACCESS table in a form limited to in-frame rearrangements. Some clones are lacking; in checked studies, under half of them reflect an unresolved V gene, and why the rest are absent is not known. Counted in this sample were 50,000 to 75,000 clones; under 85% of them appeared once. The ten largest account for under 30% of the sample. Antigen specificity for these receptors is unknown. The sample here was CD4+ T cells from PBMCs cultured without peptide, taken before COVID-19 vaccination. The receptors were sampled from a human donor who had a prior SARS-CoV-2 infection.

Ten or more counts support this clone. The V call is TRBV7-8, the J call TRBJ2-2, with no clear D. Germline lookup yields CDR1 SGHVS and CDR2 FQNEAQ. Trimming pared 0 bases from V and 1 base from J, leaving 12 bases between. The CDR3 sequence is 17 residues long. The DNA of the CDR3 is TGTGCCAGCAGCTTAGCGCTTTTAGCCCGGAACACCGGGGAGCTGTTTTTT. The encoded protein is CASSLALLARNTGELFF. Looking up the rest from reference TRBV7-8 and TRBJ2-2 gives the full variable domain: GAGVSQSPRYKVAKRGQDVALRCDPISGHVSLFWYQQALGQGPEFLTYFQNEAQLDKSGLPSDRFFAERPEGSVSTLKIQRTQQEDSAVYLCASSLALLARNTGELFFGEGSRLTVL.

The gene calls are TRBV9 and TRBJ2-1, with 7 bases aligning to TRBD1. Germline lookup yields CDR1 SGDLS and CDR2 YYNGEE. This CDR3 region has 15 residues. J lost 2 bases, V lost 3 bases, and 5 bases had no gene match. CDR3 sequence (DNA): TGTGCCAGCAGCGAGACAGGGACCCCCTACAATGAGCAGTTCTTC. Translation: CASSETGTPYNEQFF.

This clone was recorded a few times. The rearrangement uses TRBV11-3 and TRBJ2-1; D gene unclear. CDR3 length equals 12 residues. V lost 7 bases and J lost 12, with 16 bases in between. Germline CDR1 reads SGHNT; CDR2 reads YENEEA. As DNA, the CDR3 is TGTGCCAGCAACGGGCCAGATCTCCGGCAGTTCTTC. Its translation is CASNGPDLRQFF.

This clone was detected only a few times. The chain has TRBV6-5 and TRBJ1-1; D is ambiguous. Germline V lookup: CDR1 MNHEY, CDR2 SVGAGI. The V end was cut by 7 bases, the J end by 2 bases, with 8 bases between. The CDR3 extends over 12 amino acids. CDR3 protein: CASKVGNTEAFF. The CDR3 bases are TGTGCCAGCAAGGTGGGCAACACTGAAGCTTTCTTT.

J is TRBJ2-7 and V is TRBV7-2; 9 bases are a match to TRBD1. V was clipped by 5 bases and J by 3 bases; unmatched bases: 8. The CDR3 runs 15 residues. Germline CDR1 and CDR2: SGHTA and FQGNSA. CDR3 protein: CASSAGTGLNYEQYF. The CDR3 region has the DNA TGTGCCAGCAGCGCAGGGACAGGGCTTAACTACGAGCAGTACTTC.

The chain carries TRBV6-1 and TRBJ1-5; D gene ambiguous. CDR1 and CDR2 (germline): MNHNS, SASEGT. The CDR3 loop spans 21 amino acids. Trimming took off 0 bases at V and 3 bases at J, with 27 bases between the two ends. Written as DNA, the CDR3 is TGTGCCAGCAGTGAAGCCGGCCTCCGTTTAGATTACTTATATAACAATCAGCCCCAGCATTTT. Encoded protein: CASSEAGLRLDYLYNNQPQHF.

V usage is TRBV7-3 and J usage is TRBJ2-1; 13 bases align to TRBD2. The germline V gene encodes CDR1 SGHTA and CDR2 FQGTGA. With 4 bases clipped from V and 3 bases from J, the junction kept 6 bases outside the gene matches. This CDR3 is 17 amino acids long. CDR3 sequence reads: CASSSLGLAGSYNEQFF. The DNA for the CDR3 is TGTGCCAGCAGCTCCCTGGGACTAGCGGGGAGCTACAATGAGCAGTTCTTC. The complete variable domain, with remaining parts taken from reference TRBV7-3 and TRBJ2-1, reads GAGVSQTPSNKVTEKGKYVELRCDPISGHTALYWYRQSLGQGPEFLIYFQGTGAADDSGLPNDRFFAVRPEGSVSTLKIQRTERGDSAVYLCASSSLGLAGSYNEQFFGPGTRLTVL.

In this sample, this clone turned up once. The rearrangement joins TRBV20-1 to TRBJ2-7; 7 positions match TRBD2. Trimming took 5 bases from V and 2 from J; bases not matched to a gene: 0. The V gene's germline CDR1 is DFQATT and CDR2 SNEGSKA (reference sequence). The CDR3 consists of 11 residues. The CDR3 is CSAREAYEQYF. The CDR3 nucleotides are TGCAGTGCTCGGGAGGCCTACGAGCAGTACTTC.

This sequence joins TRBV28 and TRBJ2-5; 8 bases fit TRBD2. The CDR3 has 16 residues. V lost 1 base to trimming and J lost 3 bases; unmatched junction nucleotides: 7. Germline V gives CDR1 MDHEN, CDR2 SYDVKM. In DNA form, the CDR3 reads TGTGCCAGCAGTTTATTTAGCGGGGCGAAAGAAGAGACCCAGTACTTC. It codes for CASSLFSGAKEETQYF.

V gene TRBV15 combines with J gene TRBJ2-5; perhaps TRBD1 as D (6 bases). This CDR3 comprises 14 residues. The V end lost 2 bases, the J end lost 4 bases, and 11 bases lay between the germline ends. Germline V CDR1 and CDR2: LNHNV, YYDKDF (reference sequence). The CDR3 DNA is TGTGCCACCAGCAGATTGAGGGGGTTAGAGACCCAGTACTTC. Amino acids: CATSRLRGLETQYF. Variable domain in full (rest from reference TRBV15 and TRBJ2-5): DAMVIQNPRYQVTQFGKPVTLSCSQTLNHNVMYWYQQKSSQAPKLLFHYYDKDFNNEADTPDNFQSRRPNTSFCFLDIRSPGLGDTAMYLCATSRLRGLETQYFGPGTRLLVL.

This chain links TRBV7-6 with TRBJ2-2; perhaps D is TRBD1 or TRBD2 (5 bases each). The CDR3 extends over 15 amino acids. V lost 3 bases and J lost 6, with 14 bases in between. The germline CDR1 and CDR2 sequences are SGHVS and FNYEAQ. The CDR3 here is CASSLQGVMAGELFF. For the CDR3, the DNA is TGTGCCAGCAGCTTGCAGGGAGTGATGGCCGGGGAGCTGTTTTTT.

This clone was counted a few times. The rearrangement joins TRBV1 to TRBJ2-5; the table calls TRBD2, which could not be checked here. TRBV1 is marked as a pseudogene. This CDR3 has 17 residues. Written as DNA, the CDR3 is TGCACCAGCAGCCAAGAGCTTCCACTAGCGGGAATAGAGACCCAGTACTTC. The encoded protein is CTSSQELPLAGIETQYF.

The chain links TRBV7-2 to TRBJ2-5; a weak D match, TRBD2 (6 bases). Germline V gene lookup returns CDR1 SGHTA and CDR2 FQGNSA. CDR3 length: 17 amino acids. V gave up 5 bases and J gave up 2 bases, with 21 bases separating them. In DNA form, the CDR3 reads TGTGCCAGCAGCGCGCAGTCCGCCGGGAGAGGGCAAGAGACCCAGTACTTC. This codes for CASSAQSAGRGQETQYF. Variable domain in full (rest from reference TRBV7-2 and TRBJ2-5): GAGVSQSPSNKVTEKGKDVELRCDPISGHTALYWYRQSLGQGLEFLIYFQGNSAPDKSGLPSDRFSAERTGGSVSTLTIQRTQQEDSAVYLCASSAQSAGRGQETQYFGPGTRLLVL.

The V and J genes are TRBV29-1 and TRBJ2-7, with 9 bases that match TRBD1. The CDR3 has 15 residues. After removal of 0 bases from V and 8 bases from J, the junction contained 11 bases not matched to a gene. Per germline, CDR1 SQVTM and CDR2 ANQGSEA. The CDR3 sequence: CSVEDLLLGQGQQYF. In nucleotides, the CDR3 is TGCAGCGTTGAAGACCTTTTATTGGGACAGGGTCAGCAGTACTTC.

The chain employs TRBV14 and TRBJ1-1, with D maybe TRBD1 (6 bases). The length of the CDR3 is 16 residues. Germline V gene data show CDR1 as SGHDN and CDR2 as FVKESK. The V end was cut by 4 bases, the J end by 4 bases, with 19 bases between. The CDR3 nucleotides read TGTGCCAGCAGCCCCCAGGGGTCGGGGGTGGGCACTGAAGCTTTCTTT. Encoded protein: CASSPQGSGVGTEAFF.

V usage is TRBV3-1 (or the pseudogene TRBV3-2) and J usage is TRBJ2-7; TRBD1 matches 7 bases. Germline loops: CDR1 LGHDT, CDR2 YNNKEL (reference sequence). The J segment lost 0 bases and the V segment lost 3 bases, leaving 11 bases of the junction unmatched. The CDR3 has 17 amino acids. CDR3 bases: TGTGCCAGCAGCCATACCCCGGGACAGCGATCCTCCTACGAGCAGTACTTC. Encoded protein: CASSHTPGQRSSYEQYF.

This clone was recorded only once. V is TRBV7-8 and J is TRBJ2-2; TRBD1 aligns across 7 bases. The V gene's germline CDR1 is SGHVS and CDR2 FQNEAQ. V lost 5 bases, J lost 7 bases, and 10 bases stayed unmatched. This CDR3 is 15 amino acids long. The CDR3 loop reads CASSLMTGIGGELFF. The CDR3 nucleotides read TGTGCCAGCAGCCTGATGACAGGGATCGGCGGGGAGCTGTTTTTT. Full variable domain (missing parts from reference TRBV7-8 and TRBJ2-2): GAGVSQSPRYKVAKRGQDVALRCDPISGHVSLFWYQQALGQGPEFLTYFQNEAQLDKSGLPSDRFFAERPEGSVSTLKIQRTQQEDSAVYLCASSLMTGIGGELFFGEGSRLTVL.

This chain connects TRBV18 to TRBJ1-1; D might be TRBD1 (6 bases). Trimming took off 1 base at V and 1 base at J, with 16 bases between the two ends. This CDR3 contains 17 residues. The V gene's germline CDR1 is KGHSH and CDR2 LQKENI. This CDR3 reads CASSPRYAGDWNTEAFF. The CDR3, as DNA: TGTGCCAGCTCACCACGGTATGCAGGGGATTGGAACACTGAAGCTTTCTTT.

V gene TRBV2 combines with J gene TRBJ1-1; 9 bases match TRBD1. CDR1 SNHLY and CDR2 FYNNEI come from the germline V gene. The V segment lost 1 base and the J segment 1 base; nucleotides outside the gene matches: 7. CDR3 size: 17 residues. The CDR3, as DNA: TGTGCCAGCAGTGAAGACCCCCGGGACAGGGCGAACACTGAAGCTTTCTTT. It is translated as CASSEDPRDRANTEAFF.

The chain combines TRBV5-1 with TRBJ1-4; perhaps TRBD1 as D (5 bases). Trimming removed 1 base from V and 4 bases from J, with 8 bases in between. Germline CDR1 SGHRS, CDR2 YFSETQ. This CDR3 has 14 residues. This CDR3 reads CASSLWGLNEKLFF. DNA for the CDR3: TGCGCCAGCAGCTTGTGGGGCCTTAATGAAAAACTGTTTTTT.

V gene TRBV7-9 combines with J gene TRBJ2-7, with D possibly called TRBD1 or TRBD2 (5 bases each). Trimming removed 3 bases at V and 1 base at J, with 16 bases between. The CDR3 contains 16 residues. The V gene's germline CDR1 is SEHNR and CDR2 FQNEAQ (reference sequence). CDR3 loop: CASSLWDRGVSYEQYF. The CDR3 DNA follows: TGTGCCAGCAGCTTGTGGGACCGAGGGGTTTCCTACGAGCAGTACTTC.

The rearrangement joins TRBV6-1 to TRBJ1-2, with a tentative D call TRBD1 (5 bases). The CDR3 length is 16 residues. Germline CDR1 and CDR2: MNHNS and SASEGT. V gave up 3 bases and J gave up 1 base, with 15 bases separating them. In DNA form, the CDR3 reads TGTGCCAGCAGTGAGCTTGGGGCAGGGTTTAACTATGGCTACACCTTC. It translates to CASSELGAGFNYGYTF.

The chain carries TRBV6-5 and TRBJ2-3; no firm D call. The germline gives CDR1 MNHEY, CDR2 SVGAGI. The CDR3 is 15 amino acids. V was shortened by 2 bases and J by 0 bases, with 9 bases between the two germline ends. Here the CDR3 reads CASSYRIASTDTQYF. CDR3 DNA: TGTGCCAGCAGTTACAGGATAGCTAGCACAGATACGCAGTATTTT.

V is TRBV4-2 and J is TRBJ1-4; 7 nucleotides agree with TRBD1. After removal of 4 bases from V and 6 bases from J, the junction contained 5 bases not matched to a gene. The CDR3 covers 14 residues. The germline V gene encodes CDR1 LGHNA and CDR2 YNFKEQ. CDR3: CASSLRGRDEKLFF. The CDR3 DNA is TGTGCCAGCAGCCTGAGGGGGCGGGATGAAAAACTGTTTTTT.